This TCR beta chain was captured by sequencing in a study of T-cell reconstitution after alpha-beta-depleted transplantation in children. Study observations and caveats: By about two months after transplant, alpha-beta T cells reportedly arose from several hundred graft clones that had expanded.

Trimming shortened V by 3 bases and J by 5 bases, and 14 bases separated the two germline ends. The germline gives CDR1 DFQATT, CDR2 SNEGSKA (reference sequence). This CDR3 region has 13 residues. TCRbeta library construction was performed incorporating unique molecular identifiers. TCRdb processed the PCR reads anew with MiXCR; each CDR3 protein has one entry. The table has almost 250,000 distinct CDR3 sequences, roughly 26% seen once. This clonotype was seen repeatedly, ten times or more. The antigen remains unidentified. The specimen comprised PBMCs, sampled before TCRalphabeta/CD19-depleted stem cell transplant. The chain combines TRBV20-1 with TRBJ2-7, with D perhaps TRBD1 or TRBD2 (5 bases each). The origin of this receptor is a girl aged 2-15 years with Fanconi anemia, due to receive a stem cell transplant. The CDR3 DNA reads as TGCAGTGCTAGGGGGGAGAGGGGCAACGAGCAGTACTTC. Its translation is CSARGERGNEQYF.